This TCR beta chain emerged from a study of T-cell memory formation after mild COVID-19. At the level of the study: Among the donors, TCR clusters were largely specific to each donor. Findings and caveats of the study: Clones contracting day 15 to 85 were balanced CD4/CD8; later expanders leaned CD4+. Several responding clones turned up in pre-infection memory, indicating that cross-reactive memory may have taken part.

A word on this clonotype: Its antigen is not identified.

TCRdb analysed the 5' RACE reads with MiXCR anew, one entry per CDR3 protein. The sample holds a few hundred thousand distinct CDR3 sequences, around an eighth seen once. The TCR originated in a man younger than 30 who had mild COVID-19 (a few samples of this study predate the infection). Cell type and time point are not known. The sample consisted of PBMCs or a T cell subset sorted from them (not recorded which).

For the CDR3, the DNA is TGTGCCAGCAGTTCCCGAGGGGGCTGGACTGAAGCTTTCTTT. It encodes CASSSRGGWTEAFF. The chain recombines TRBV6-2 or TRBV6-3 with TRBJ1-1; 7 nucleotides line up with TRBD1. The V gene's germline CDR1 is MNHEY and CDR2 SVGEGT. V gave up 4 bases and J gave up 5 bases; unmatched junction bases: 7. The CDR3 totals 14 residues.